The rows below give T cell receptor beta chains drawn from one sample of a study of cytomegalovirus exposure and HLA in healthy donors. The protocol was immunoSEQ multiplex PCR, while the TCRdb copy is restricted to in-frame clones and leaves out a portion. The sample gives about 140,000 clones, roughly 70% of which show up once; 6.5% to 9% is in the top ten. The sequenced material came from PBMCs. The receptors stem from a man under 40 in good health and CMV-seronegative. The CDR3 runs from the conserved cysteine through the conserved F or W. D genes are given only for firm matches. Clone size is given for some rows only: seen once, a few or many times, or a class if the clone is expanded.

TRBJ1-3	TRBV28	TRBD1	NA	TGTGCCAGCAGGGGTGGACAGGGACGAAACACCATATATTTT	CASRGGQGRNTIYF
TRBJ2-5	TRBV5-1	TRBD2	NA	TGCGCCAGCAGCTTTTCCCTAGCGGGGGCCCAAGAGACCCAGTACTTC	CASSFSLAGAQETQYF
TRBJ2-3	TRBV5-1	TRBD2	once	TGCGCCAGCAGCCCCCCGACTAGCGGGGGGACAGATACGCAGTATTTT	CASSPPTSGGTDTQYF
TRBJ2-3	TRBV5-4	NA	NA	TGTGCCAGCAGGGCGGGGTGGGCAGATACGCAGTATTTT	CASRAGWADTQYF
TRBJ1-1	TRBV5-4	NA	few	TGTGCCAGCAGCTTGGGGTTCGCGATGAACACTGAAGCTTTCTTT	CASSLGFAMNTEAFF
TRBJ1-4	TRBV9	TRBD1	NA	TGTGCCAGCAGCGCGACACAGGGGGCAAGTGAAAAACTGTTTTTT	CASSATQGASEKLFF
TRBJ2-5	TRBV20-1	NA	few	TGCAGTGCGAGTATGCAAGAGACCCAGTACTTC	CSASMQETQYF
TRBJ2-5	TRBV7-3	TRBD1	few	TGTGCCAGCAGTCCGACAGGGCTCCAAGAGACCCAGTACTTC	CASSPTGLQETQYF
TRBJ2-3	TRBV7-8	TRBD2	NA	TGTGCCAGCAGCTGGGACCCTAGCGGTAGCACAGATACGCAGTATTTT	CASSWDPSGSTDTQYF
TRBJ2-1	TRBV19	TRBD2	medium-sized	TGTGCCAGTAGTTCACCCCCCGGGACTAGCTCCTCGAGCTCCTACAATGAGCAGTTCTTC	CASSSPPGTSSSSSYNEQFF
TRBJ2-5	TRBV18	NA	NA	TGTGCCAGCTCACCACCGGGAGTCGGGGAGACCCAGTACTTC	CASSPPGVGETQYF
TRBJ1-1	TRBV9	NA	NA	TGTGCCAGCAGCTCCAGGGCCATGAACACTGAAGCTTTCTTT	CASSSRAMNTEAFF
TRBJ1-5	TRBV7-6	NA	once	TGTGCCAGCAGCACCAGCCTCGCTTGGGCATATAGCAATCAGCCCCAGCATTTT	CASSTSLAWAYSNQPQHF
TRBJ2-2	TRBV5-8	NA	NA	TGTGCCAGCAGCTTTACCGGGACTCTCAACACCGGGGAGCTGTTTTTT	CASSFTGTLNTGELFF
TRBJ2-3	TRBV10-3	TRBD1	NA	TGTGCCATCAGTGAGTTTATGAGGGGGCAGGGTACGCAGTATTTT	CAISEFMRGQGTQYF
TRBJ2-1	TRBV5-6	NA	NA	TGTGCCAGCAGCGCGGGGAATGAGCAGTTCTTC	CASSAGNEQFF
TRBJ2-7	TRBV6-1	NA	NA	TGTGCCAGCAGAGACGGGGTCACCTACGAGCAGTACTTC	CASRDGVTYEQYF
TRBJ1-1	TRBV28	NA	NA	TGTGCCACCAAACCGCCCGACCGGGGTGACACTGAAGCTTTCTTT	CATKPPDRGDTEAFF
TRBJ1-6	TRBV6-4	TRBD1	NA	TGTGCCAGCAGTGACGTCACAGGGGATAACTCACCCCTCCACTTT	CASSDVTGDNSPLHF
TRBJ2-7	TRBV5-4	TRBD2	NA	TGTGCCAGCAGCCATATTATCGGGACTAGCGGGAGCGAGCAGTACTTC	CASSHIIGTSGSEQYF
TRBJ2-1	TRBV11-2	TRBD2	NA	TGTGCCAGCAGCCCCCAGAGCGGGAGACGCTACAATGAGCAGTTCTTC	CASSPQSGRRYNEQFF
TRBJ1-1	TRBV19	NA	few	TGTGCCAGTAGTATTATCGGGGCGGGATCGAACACTGAAGCTTTCTTT	CASSIIGAGSNTEAFF
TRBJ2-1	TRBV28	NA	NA	TGTGCCAGCAGTTTATGGGCAGAGCAGTTCTTC	CASSLWAEQFF